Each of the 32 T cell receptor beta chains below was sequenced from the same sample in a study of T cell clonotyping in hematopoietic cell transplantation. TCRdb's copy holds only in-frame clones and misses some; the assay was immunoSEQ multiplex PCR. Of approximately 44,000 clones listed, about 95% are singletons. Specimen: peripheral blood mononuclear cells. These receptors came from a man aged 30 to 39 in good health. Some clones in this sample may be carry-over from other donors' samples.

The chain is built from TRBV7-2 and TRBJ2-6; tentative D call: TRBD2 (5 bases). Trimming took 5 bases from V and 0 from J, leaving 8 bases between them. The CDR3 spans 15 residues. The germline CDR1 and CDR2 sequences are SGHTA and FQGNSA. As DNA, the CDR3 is TGTGCCAGCAGCACCGGGAACTCTGGGGCCAACGTCCTGACTTTC. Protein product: CASSTGNSGANVLTF. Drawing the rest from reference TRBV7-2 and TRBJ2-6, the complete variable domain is GAGVSQSPSNKVTEKGKDVELRCDPISGHTALYWYRQSLGQGLEFLIYFQGNSAPDKSGLPSDRFSAERTGGSVSTLTIQRTQQEDSAVYLCASSTGNSGANVLTFGAGSRLTVL.

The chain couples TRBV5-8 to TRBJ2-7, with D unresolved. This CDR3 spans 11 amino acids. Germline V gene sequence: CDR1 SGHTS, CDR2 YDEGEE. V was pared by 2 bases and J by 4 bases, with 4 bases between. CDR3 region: CASSFGYEQYF. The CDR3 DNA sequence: TGTGCCAGCAGCTTCGGGTACGAGCAGTACTTC.

The CDR3 region is CASSLGLLSEAFF. The CDR3 coding sequence is TGCGCCAGCAGCTTGGGACTGCTCTCTGAAGCTTTCTTT. The gene calls are TRBV5-1 and TRBJ1-1; no clear D. Looked up from germline, CDR1 is SGHRS and CDR2 is YFSETQ. There are 13 residues in the CDR3. Trimming cost V 0 bases and J 6 bases, with 9 bases left between them.

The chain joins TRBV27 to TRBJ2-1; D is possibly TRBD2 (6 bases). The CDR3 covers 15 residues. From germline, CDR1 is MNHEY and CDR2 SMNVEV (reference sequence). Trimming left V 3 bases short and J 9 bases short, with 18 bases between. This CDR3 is CASSFLLGGIGEQFF. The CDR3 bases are TGTGCCAGCAGTTTCCTACTCGGGGGAATCGGTGAGCAGTTCTTC.

CDR3 loop: CASSHWTSGEAFF. As DNA, the CDR3 is TGTGCCAGCAGCCATTGGACCTCGGGGGAAGCTTTCTTT. This chain uses TRBV11-2 with TRBJ1-1; unclear D gene. The CDR3 totals 13 residues. Germline CDR1 SGHAT, CDR2 FQNNGV. Trimming removed 5 bases at V and 8 bases at J, with 15 bases between.

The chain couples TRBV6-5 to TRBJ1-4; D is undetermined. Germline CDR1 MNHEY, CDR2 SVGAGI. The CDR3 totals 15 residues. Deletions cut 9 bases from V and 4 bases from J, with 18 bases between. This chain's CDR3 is CASSTGQLLNEKLFF. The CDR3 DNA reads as TGTGCCAGTAGTACTGGGCAGCTCCTTAATGAAAAACTGTTTTTT.

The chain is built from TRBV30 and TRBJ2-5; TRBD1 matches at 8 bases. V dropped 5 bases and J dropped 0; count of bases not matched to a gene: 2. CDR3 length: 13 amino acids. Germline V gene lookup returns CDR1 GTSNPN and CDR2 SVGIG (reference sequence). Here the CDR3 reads CAWSGGHQETQYF. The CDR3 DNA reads TGTGCCTGGTCAGGGGGCCACCAAGAGACCCAGTACTTC.

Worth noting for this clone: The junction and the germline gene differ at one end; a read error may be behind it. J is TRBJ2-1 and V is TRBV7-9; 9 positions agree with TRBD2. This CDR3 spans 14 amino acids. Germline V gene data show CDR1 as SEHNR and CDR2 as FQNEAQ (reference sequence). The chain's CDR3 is CASTLAGAYNEQFF. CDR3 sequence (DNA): TGTGCCAGCACCTTAGCGGGAGCCTACAATGAGCAGTTCTTC. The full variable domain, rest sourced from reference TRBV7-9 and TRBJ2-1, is DTGVSQNPRHKITKRGQNVTFRCDPISEHNRLYWYRQTLGQGPEFLTYFQNEAQLEKSRLLSDRFSAERPKGSFSTLEIQRTEQGDSAMYLCASTLAGAYNEQFFGPGTRLTVL.

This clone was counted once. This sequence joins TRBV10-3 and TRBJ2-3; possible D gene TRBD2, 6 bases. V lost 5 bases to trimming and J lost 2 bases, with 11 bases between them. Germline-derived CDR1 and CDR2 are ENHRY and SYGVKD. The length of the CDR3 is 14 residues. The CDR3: CAISLGGITDTQYF. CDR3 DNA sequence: TGTGCCATCAGTTTGGGGGGAATCACAGATACGCAGTATTTT.

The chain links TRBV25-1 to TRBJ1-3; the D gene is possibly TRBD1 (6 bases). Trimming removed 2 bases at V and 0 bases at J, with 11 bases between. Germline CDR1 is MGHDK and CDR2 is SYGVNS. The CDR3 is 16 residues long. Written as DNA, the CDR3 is TGTGCCAGCAGTGAAGGGGGCAGTTCCTCTGGAAACACCATATATTTT. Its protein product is CASSEGGSSSGNTIYF.

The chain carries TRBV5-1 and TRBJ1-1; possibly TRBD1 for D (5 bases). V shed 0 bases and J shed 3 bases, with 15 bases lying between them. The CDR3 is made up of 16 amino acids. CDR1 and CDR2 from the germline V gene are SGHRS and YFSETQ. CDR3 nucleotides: TGCGCCAGCAGCTTGGCCAAGCCTTCCAGGGACACTGAAGCTTTCTTT. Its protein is CASSLAKPSRDTEAFF.

The CDR3 loop is CASRTGTSGGNEQFF. The CDR3 DNA is TGTGCCAGCAGAACCGGGACTAGCGGGGGCAATGAGCAGTTCTTC. The chain has TRBV25-1 and TRBJ2-1; the match to TRBD2 covers 14 bases. Germline CDR1 and CDR2: MGHDK and SYGVNS. This CDR3 spans 15 amino acids. V was clipped by 6 bases and J by 6 bases; unmatched bases: 4.

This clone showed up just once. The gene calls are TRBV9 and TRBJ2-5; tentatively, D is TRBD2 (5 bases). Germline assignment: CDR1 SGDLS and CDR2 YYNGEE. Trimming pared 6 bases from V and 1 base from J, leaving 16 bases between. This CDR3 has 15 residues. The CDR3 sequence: CASTRMAGVQETQYF. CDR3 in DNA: TGTGCCAGCACGCGTATGGCGGGCGTCCAAGAGACCCAGTACTTC.

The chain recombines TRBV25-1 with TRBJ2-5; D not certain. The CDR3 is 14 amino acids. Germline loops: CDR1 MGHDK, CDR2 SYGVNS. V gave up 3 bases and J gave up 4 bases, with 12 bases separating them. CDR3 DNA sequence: TGTGCCAGCAGTGACACTCCGAGGCGAGAGACCCAGTACTTC. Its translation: CASSDTPRRETQYF.

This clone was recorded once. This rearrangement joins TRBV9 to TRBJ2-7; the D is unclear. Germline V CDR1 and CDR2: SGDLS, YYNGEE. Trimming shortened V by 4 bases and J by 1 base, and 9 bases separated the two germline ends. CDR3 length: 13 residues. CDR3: CASSLDMSYEQYF. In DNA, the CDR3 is TGTGCCAGCAGCCTAGACATGTCCTACGAGCAGTACTTC.

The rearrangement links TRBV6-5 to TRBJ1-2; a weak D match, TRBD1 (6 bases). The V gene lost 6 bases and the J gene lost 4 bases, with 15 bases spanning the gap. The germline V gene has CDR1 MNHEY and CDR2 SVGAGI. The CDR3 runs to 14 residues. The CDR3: CASRLRGRSYGYTF. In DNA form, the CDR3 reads TGTGCCAGCAGACTCAGGGGTAGGAGCTATGGCTACACCTTC.

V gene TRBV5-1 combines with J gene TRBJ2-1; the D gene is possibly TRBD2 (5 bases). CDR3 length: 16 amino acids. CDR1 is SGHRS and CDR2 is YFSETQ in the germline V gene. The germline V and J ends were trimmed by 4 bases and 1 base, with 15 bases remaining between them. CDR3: CASSRDQVKSYNEQFF. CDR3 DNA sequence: TGCGCCAGCAGCCGGGATCAGGTTAAATCCTACAATGAGCAGTTCTTC.

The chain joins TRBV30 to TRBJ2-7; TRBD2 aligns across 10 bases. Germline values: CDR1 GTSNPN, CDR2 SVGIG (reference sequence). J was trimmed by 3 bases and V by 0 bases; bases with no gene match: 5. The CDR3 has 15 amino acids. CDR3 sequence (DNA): TGTGCCTGGAGTGTACCCCCTAGCGGGGGCTACGAGCAGTACTTC. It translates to CAWSVPPSGGYEQYF. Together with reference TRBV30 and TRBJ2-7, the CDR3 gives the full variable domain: SQTIHQWPATLVQPVGSPLSLECTVEGTSNPNLYWYRQAAGRGLQLLFYSVGIGQISSEVPQNLSASRPQDRQFILSSKKLLLSDSGFYLCAWSVPPSGGYEQYFGPGTRLTVT.

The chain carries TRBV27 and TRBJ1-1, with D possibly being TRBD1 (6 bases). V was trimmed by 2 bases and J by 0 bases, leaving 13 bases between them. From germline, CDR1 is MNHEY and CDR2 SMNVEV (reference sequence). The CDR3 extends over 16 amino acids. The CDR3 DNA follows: TGTGCCAGCAGTTTAAACAGGGATTTTTTGAACACTGAAGCTTTCTTT. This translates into CASSLNRDFLNTEAFF.

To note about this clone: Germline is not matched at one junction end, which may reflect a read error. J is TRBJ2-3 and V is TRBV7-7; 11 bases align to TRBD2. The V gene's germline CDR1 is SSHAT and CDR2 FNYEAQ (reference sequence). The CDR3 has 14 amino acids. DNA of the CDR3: TGTGCTAGCAGCACTACTAGCGGGAGCGATACGCAGTATTTT. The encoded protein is CASSTTSGSDTQYF.

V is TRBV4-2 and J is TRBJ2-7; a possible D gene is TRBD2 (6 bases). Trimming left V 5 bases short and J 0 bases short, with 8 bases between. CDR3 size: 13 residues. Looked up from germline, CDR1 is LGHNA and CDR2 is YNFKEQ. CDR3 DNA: TGTGCCAGCAGCTCCGGGGGCTCCTACGAGCAGTACTTC. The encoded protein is CASSSGGSYEQYF.

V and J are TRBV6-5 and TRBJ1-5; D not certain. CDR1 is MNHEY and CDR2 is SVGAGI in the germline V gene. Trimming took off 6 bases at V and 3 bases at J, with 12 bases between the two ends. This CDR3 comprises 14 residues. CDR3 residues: CASSIASANQPQHF. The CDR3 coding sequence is TGTGCCAGCAGCATTGCATCGGCCAATCAGCCCCAGCATTTT.

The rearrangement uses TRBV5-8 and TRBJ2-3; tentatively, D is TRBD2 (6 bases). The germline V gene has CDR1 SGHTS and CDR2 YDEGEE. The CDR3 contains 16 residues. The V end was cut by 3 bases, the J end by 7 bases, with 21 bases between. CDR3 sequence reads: CASSSRLVTMRNTQYF. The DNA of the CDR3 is TGTGCCAGCAGCTCCCGACTAGTAACCATGAGGAATACGCAGTATTTT.

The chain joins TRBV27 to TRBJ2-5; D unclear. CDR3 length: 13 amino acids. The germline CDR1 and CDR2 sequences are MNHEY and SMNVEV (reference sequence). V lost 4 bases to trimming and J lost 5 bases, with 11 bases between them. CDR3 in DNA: TGTGCCAGCAGTTGGGCGAGTGCTGAGACCCAGTACTTC. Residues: CASSWASAETQYF.

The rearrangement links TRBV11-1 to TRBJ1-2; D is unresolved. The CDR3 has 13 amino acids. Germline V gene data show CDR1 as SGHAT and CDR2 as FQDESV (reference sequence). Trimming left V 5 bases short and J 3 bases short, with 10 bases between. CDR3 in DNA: TGTGCCAGCAGCGGAAGGACGGACTATGGCTACACCTTC. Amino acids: CASSGRTDYGYTF.

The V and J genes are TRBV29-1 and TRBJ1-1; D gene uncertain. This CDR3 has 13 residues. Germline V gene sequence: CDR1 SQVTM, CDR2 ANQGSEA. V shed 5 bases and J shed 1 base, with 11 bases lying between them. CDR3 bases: TGCAGCGTTATAAAGGGAGGGAACACTGAAGCTTTCTTT. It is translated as CSVIKGGNTEAFF.

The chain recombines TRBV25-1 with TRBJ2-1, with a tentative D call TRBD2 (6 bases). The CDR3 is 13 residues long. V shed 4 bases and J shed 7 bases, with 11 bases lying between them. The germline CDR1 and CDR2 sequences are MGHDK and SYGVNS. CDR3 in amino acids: CASSVVAENEQFF. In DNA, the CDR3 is TGTGCCAGCAGTGTTGTAGCGGAGAATGAGCAGTTCTTC. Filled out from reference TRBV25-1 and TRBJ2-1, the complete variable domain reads EADIYQTPRYLVIGTGKKITLECSQTMGHDKMYWYQQDPGMELHLIHYSYGVNSTEKGDLSSESTVSRIRTEHFPLTLESARPSHTSQYLCASSVVAENEQFFGPGTRLTVL.

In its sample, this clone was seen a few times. The DNA for the CDR3 is TGTGCCAGCAGGGTGGACACTGAAGCTTTCTTT. It codes for CASRVDTEAFF. V and J are TRBV6-5 and TRBJ1-1; no definite D call. Trimming cost V 6 bases and J 3 bases, with 5 bases left between them. This CDR3 has 11 amino acids. CDR1 and CDR2 from the germline V gene are MNHEY and SVGAGI.

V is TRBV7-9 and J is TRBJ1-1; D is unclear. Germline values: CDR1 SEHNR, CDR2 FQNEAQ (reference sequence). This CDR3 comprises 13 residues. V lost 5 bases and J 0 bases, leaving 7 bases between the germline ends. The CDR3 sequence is CASSRYLNTEAFF. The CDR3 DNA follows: TGTGCCAGCAGCCGCTATCTGAACACTGAAGCTTTCTTT.

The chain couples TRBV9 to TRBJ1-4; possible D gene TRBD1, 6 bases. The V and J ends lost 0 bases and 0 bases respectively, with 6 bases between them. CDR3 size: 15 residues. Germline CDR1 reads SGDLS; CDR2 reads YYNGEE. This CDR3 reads CASSVEGATNEKLFF. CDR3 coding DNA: TGTGCCAGCAGCGTAGAGGGGGCAACTAATGAAAAACTGTTTTTT.

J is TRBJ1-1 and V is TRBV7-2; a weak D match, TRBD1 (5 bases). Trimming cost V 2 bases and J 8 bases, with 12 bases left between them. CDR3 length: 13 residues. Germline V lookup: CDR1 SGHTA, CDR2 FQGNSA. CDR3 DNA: TGTGCCAGCAGCTTAATGGGTCGGGGGGAAGCTTTCTTT. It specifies CASSLMGRGEAFF. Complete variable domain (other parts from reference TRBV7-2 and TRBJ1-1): GAGVSQSPSNKVTEKGKDVELRCDPISGHTALYWYRQSLGQGLEFLIYFQGNSAPDKSGLPSDRFSAERTGGSVSTLTIQRTQQEDSAVYLCASSLMGRGEAFFGQGTRLTVV.

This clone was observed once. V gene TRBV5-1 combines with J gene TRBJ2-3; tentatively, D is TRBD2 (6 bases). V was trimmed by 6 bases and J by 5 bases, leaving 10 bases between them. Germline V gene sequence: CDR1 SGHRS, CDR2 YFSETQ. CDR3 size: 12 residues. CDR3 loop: CASTLGGDTQYF. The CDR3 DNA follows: TGCGCCAGCACCCTGGGGGGAGATACGCAGTATTTT.